Below, one T cell receptor (beta chain) is given with its context. Its antigen is unidentified. This record belongs to a study of cytomegalovirus exposure and HLA in healthy donors. Study-level findings and limits: The study designated some 180 TCR beta chains cytomegalovirus-associated. Most TCR sequences were uncommon, yet certain public TCRs appeared in many donors. The TCR clusters that emerged in the first cohort tended, a later analysis found, to co-occur in the roughly 130 validation repertoires.

The CDR3 length is 13 residues. Trimming removed 5 bases from V and 6 bases from J, with 10 bases in between. Germline CDR1 is SGHTA and CDR2 is FQGNSA. It was the roughly 110-subject validation cohort, separate from the roughly 700-subject first cohort, to which the donors belonged. Clones were sequenced by immunoSEQ multiplex PCR, and TCRdb holds only the in-frame ones, with some missing. This sample carries 150,000 to 250,000 clones, roughly 82% of them seen once, and the ten largest clones take about an eighth. The sequence came from a woman aged 30 to 39 in good health and CMV-seropositive. The rearrangement joins TRBV7-2 to TRBJ2-2; no clear D. What was sequenced was PBMCs. The CDR3 DNA reads TGTGCCAGCAGCCTCCAGGTACCCGGGGAGCTGTTTTTT. As protein: CASSLQVPGELFF. Full variable domain (outside the CDR3, taken from reference TRBV7-2 and TRBJ2-2): GAGVSQSPSNKVTEKGKDVELRCDPISGHTALYWYRQSLGQGLEFLIYFQGNSAPDKSGLPSDRFSAERTGGSVSTLTIQRTQQEDSAVYLCASSLQVPGELFFGEGSRLTVL.